The 31 T cell receptor beta chains reported below all come from one sample, sequenced in a study of T cells in Graves' hyperthyroidism and ophthalmopathy. Template material for amplifying TCR beta CDR3 regions consisted of RNA transcripts. The HTBI set primed first-round TCR CDR3 RT-PCR. MiXCR, run by TCRdb on the multiplex PCR reads, gives a single entry per CDR3 protein. The sample yields about 350,000 distinct CDR3 sequences, approximately 13% seen once. The sequencing input was blood. These receptor sequences come from a woman younger than 45 with Graves' hyperthyroidism.

The chain links TRBV28 to TRBJ1-1, with 7 bases identical to TRBD1. Germline V gene sequence: CDR1 MDHEN, CDR2 SYDVKM. CDR3 length: 15 residues. Germline trimming cut 8 bases from V and 1 base from J; bases unmatched to any gene: 10. CDR3 DNA sequence: TGTGCCAGCCTCCCCTCAGCAGGGGGGAACACTGAAGCTTTCTTT. Residues: CASLPSAGGNTEAFF.

This clonotype was detected many times. J is TRBJ1-5 and V is TRBV28; D not resolved. Deletions cut 2 bases from V and 3 bases from J, with 11 bases between. Germline loops: CDR1 MDHEN, CDR2 SYDVKM. The CDR3 runs 15 residues. The CDR3 loop reads CASSLAGSNNQPQHF. The CDR3 DNA is TGTGCCAGCAGTTTAGCGGGGTCCAACAATCAGCCCCAGCATTTT.

The rearrangement uses TRBV20-1 and TRBJ1-5, with 7 nucleotides matching TRBD1. CDR1 DFQATT and CDR2 SNEGSKA come from the germline V gene (reference sequence). This CDR3 has 12 amino acids. V dropped 5 bases and J dropped 7; count of bases not matched to a gene: 5. Here the CDR3 reads CSAQDREQPQHF. CDR3 DNA: TGCAGTGCTCAAGACAGGGAGCAGCCCCAGCATTTT.

This clonotype was counted ten times or more. The gene calls are TRBV10-3 and TRBJ2-2, with D possibly TRBD1 on 6 matching bases. V was pared by 2 bases and J by 3 bases, with 19 bases between. The V gene's germline CDR1 is ENHRY and CDR2 SYGVKD. The length of the CDR3 is 18 residues. CDR3 amino acids: CAISEVDREIAHTGELFF. CDR3 DNA: TGTGCCATCAGTGAGGTGGACAGAGAAATAGCGCACACCGGGGAGCTGTTTTTT.

This clonotype appeared many times. J is TRBJ2-7 and V is TRBV28, with 7 bases lining up with TRBD1. With V trimmed by 5 bases and J by 2 bases, 6 bases remained unmatched. Germline V gene data show CDR1 as MDHEN and CDR2 as SYDVKM. The CDR3 runs 14 residues. The CDR3: CASSRGTAPYEQYF. The DNA for the CDR3 is TGTGCCAGCAGTCGAGGGACAGCACCCTACGAGCAGTACTTC.

This chain links TRBV3-1 with TRBJ2-2; 8 bases match TRBD1. Germline CDR1 and CDR2: LGHDT and YNNKEL (reference sequence). CDR3 length equals 16 residues. V trimming: 2 bases; J trimming: 6 bases; junction bases outside the gene matches: 8. CDR3 in DNA: TGTGCCAGCAGCCAAAGGGGACAGGTCGAACCCGGGGAGCTGTTTTTT. Residues: CASSQRGQVEPGELFF.

This clonotype was recorded a few times. This rearrangement joins TRBV7-2 to TRBJ1-2; D is ambiguous. The V end was cut by 5 bases, the J end by 4 bases, with 17 bases between. The CDR3 length is 15 residues. Germline CDR1 and CDR2: SGHTA and FQGNSA. The CDR3, as DNA: TGTGCCAGCAGCCCATTGCGGACCATCACCTATGGCTACACCTTC. Protein sequence: CASSPLRTITYGYTF.

The chain combines TRBV30 with TRBJ2-6; either TRBD1 or TRBD2 may supply D (5 bases each). The CDR3 contains 17 residues. Trimming cost V 2 bases and J 0 bases, with 14 bases left between them. CDR1 is GTSNPN, CDR2 SVGIG, per germline (reference sequence). The CDR3 loop reads CAWSPGTGFSGANVLTF. The CDR3 region has the DNA TGTGCCTGGAGTCCCGGGACGGGCTTCTCTGGGGCCAACGTCCTGACTTTC.

In its sample, this clonotype was seen many times. The genes are TRBV6-1 and TRBJ1-4; D unresolved. This CDR3 spans 12 amino acids. V was pared by 1 base and J by 7 bases, with 4 bases between. Germline loops: CDR1 MNHNS, CDR2 SASEGT. The CDR3 nucleotides read TGTGCCAGCAGTGAAGTAGGTGAAAAACTGTTTTTT. Protein product: CASSEVGEKLFF.

V gene TRBV5-1 combines with J gene TRBJ2-3, with 10 bases that match TRBD1. Germline CDR1 and CDR2: SGHRS and YFSETQ. The trim removed 7 bases at V and 4 bases at J, leaving 15 bases unmatched. CDR3 length: 17 amino acids. The CDR3 DNA sequence: TGCGCCAGCGGCCGGGACAGGGGCCGCTTTGTCGCAGATACGCAGTATTTT. Its protein is CASGRDRGRFVADTQYF.

There are a few counts of this clonotype. V is TRBV29-1 and J is TRBJ2-6, with TRBD1 matching 10 bases. The germline V gene has CDR1 SQVTM and CDR2 ANQGSEA. The trim removed 6 bases at V and 2 bases at J, leaving 7 bases unmatched. The CDR3 sequence is 16 residues long. CDR3 amino acids: CSVTGQGTTGANVLTF. In DNA form, the CDR3 reads TGCAGCGTAACGGGACAGGGGACAACTGGGGCCAACGTCCTGACTTTC.

This clonotype was picked up a small number of times. The chain links TRBV6-1 to TRBJ1-3; 9 nucleotides agree with TRBD1. Germline trimming cut 3 bases from V and 2 bases from J; bases unmatched to any gene: 8. CDR1 MNHNS and CDR2 SASEGT come from the germline V gene. This CDR3 region has 17 residues. The CDR3 spells CASSDSGTGNAGNTIYF. In nucleotides, the CDR3 is TGTGCCAGCAGTGACTCCGGGACAGGGAATGCTGGAAACACCATATATTTT.

This clonotype was seen many times. CDR3 in DNA: TGTGCCAGCAGTTCCAGCAACTATGGCTACACCTTC. Amino acid sequence: CASSSSNYGYTF. The chain employs TRBV6-1 and TRBJ1-2; D not certain. This CDR3 region has 12 residues. The V gene lost 5 bases and the J gene lost 2 bases, with 6 bases spanning the gap. CDR1 and CDR2 (germline): MNHNS, SASEGT.

The V gene is TRBV6-1, the J gene TRBJ1-4; D is unresolved. The CDR3 length is 17 residues. V was cut by 6 bases and J by 0 bases, with 17 bases left in between. In germline, CDR1 is MNHNS, CDR2 SASEGT. CDR3 sequence: CASSHTPWESTNEKLFF. The CDR3 DNA reads as TGTGCCAGCAGCCATACCCCCTGGGAGTCAACTAATGAAAAACTGTTTTTT.

In this sample, this clonotype turned up many times. CDR3 in DNA: TGTGCCAGCAGTCGTCAGGGACAGGGGTCCAATGAGCAGTTCTTC. It specifies CASSRQGQGSNEQFF. The rearrangement joins TRBV6-1 to TRBJ2-1, with TRBD1 matching 10 bases. J gave up 6 bases and V 5 bases, and 7 bases lay outside the gene matches. This CDR3 is built from 15 residues. Germline CDR1 MNHNS, CDR2 SASEGT.

This clonotype was counted at least ten times. The V call is TRBV6-1, the J call TRBJ2-5; D gene uncertain. Germline V gene lookup returns CDR1 MNHNS and CDR2 SASEGT. The CDR3 has 11 residues. V lost 7 bases to trimming and J lost 4 bases, with 7 bases between them. The CDR3 region is CASTLGETQYF. CDR3 nucleotide sequence: TGTGCCAGCACCTTGGGAGAGACCCAGTACTTC.

This chain connects TRBV9 to TRBJ2-1, with 7 bases lining up with TRBD2. This CDR3 has 14 amino acids. The ends lost 3 bases at V and 3 bases at J; junction bases unmatched: 3. Germline V lookup: CDR1 SGDLS, CDR2 YYNGEE. CDR3 sequence: CASSGSGGYNEQFF. The DNA of the CDR3 is TGTGCCAGCAGCGGATCGGGGGGCTACAATGAGCAGTTCTTC. Filled out from reference TRBV9 and TRBJ2-1, the complete variable domain reads DSGVTQTPKHLITATGQRVTLRCSPRSGDLSVYWYQQSLDQGLQFLIQYYNGEERAKGNILERFSAQQFPDLHSELNLSSLELGDSALYFCASSGSGGYNEQFFGPGTRLTVL.

Points on this clonotype: A read error may explain this, as a much larger clone is one base away. The chain combines TRBV7-9 with TRBJ2-7; D gene ambiguous. The germline V gene has CDR1 SEHNR and CDR2 FQNEAQ (reference sequence). The CDR3 length is 11 residues. The CDR3 region has the DNA TGTGCCACCAGCGCCGGCTACGAGCAGTACTTC. Residues: CATSAGYEQYF.

This clonotype was observed many times. V gene TRBV9 combines with J gene TRBJ1-1; tentatively, D is TRBD1 (5 bases). This CDR3 is 15 amino acids long. Per germline, CDR1 SGDLS and CDR2 YYNGEE. Trimming shortened V by 4 bases and J by 1 base, and 14 bases separated the two germline ends. This CDR3 reads CASSPIDSPNTEAFF. For the CDR3, the DNA is TGTGCCAGCAGCCCAATCGACAGTCCGAACACTGAAGCTTTCTTT.

In its sample, this clonotype was seen many times. The V and J genes are TRBV28 and TRBJ2-4, with 15 positions matching TRBD2. The CDR3 covers 20 residues. Unmatched junction bases numbered 13, after V lost 1 base and J lost 6 bases. Per the germline V gene, CDR1 is MDHEN and CDR2 is SYDVKM. Here the CDR3 DNA reads TGTGCCAGCAGTTTATTGGCCCGGGGACTAGCGGGAGGCCTAGGAAACATTCAGTACTTC. Translating it yields CASSLLARGLAGGLGNIQYF.

This clonotype was found a few times. CDR3 residues: CASSVGSGITETQYF. Written as DNA, the CDR3 is TGTGCCAGCAGCGTAGGCTCAGGGATTACAGAGACCCAGTACTTC. The chain carries TRBV9 and TRBJ2-5; a possible D gene is TRBD1 (5 bases). Germline CDR1 reads SGDLS; CDR2 reads YYNGEE. With 0 bases removed from V and 4 bases from J, the gap between germline ends came to 13 bases. This CDR3 has 15 amino acids.

This clonotype was seen repeatedly, ten times or more. The genes are TRBV12-3 or TRBV12-4 and TRBJ2-5; D may be TRBD1 (5 bases). CDR3 length: 15 amino acids. V lost 3 bases and J 0 bases, leaving 11 bases between the germline ends. The CDR3 DNA is TGTGCCAGCAGTTTGGCGTCAGGGAACCAAGAGACCCAGTACTTC. It translates to CASSLASGNQETQYF.

This clonotype was seen ten or more times. The gene calls are TRBV3-1 and TRBJ1-1, with D perhaps matching TRBD1 (6 bases). V gave up 2 bases and J gave up 6 bases, with 10 bases separating them. The CDR3 has 13 amino acids. Looked up from germline, CDR1 is LGHDT and CDR2 is YNNKEL (reference sequence). CDR3 DNA sequence: TGTGCCAGCAGCCAACGGACAGTTCCTGAAGCTTTCTTT. Its protein product is CASSQRTVPEAFF. Looking up the rest from reference TRBV3-1 and TRBJ1-1 gives the full variable domain: DTAVSQTPKYLVTQMGNDKSIKCEQNLGHDTMYWYKQDSKKFLKIMFSYNNKELIINETVPNRFSPKSPDKAHLNLHINSLELGDSAVYFCASSQRTVPEAFFGQGTRLTVV.

Many counts were recorded for this clonotype. The gene calls are TRBV11-2 and TRBJ1-1; D remains unclear. The V end was cut by 6 bases, the J end by 5 bases, with 25 bases between. The V gene's germline CDR1 is SGHAT and CDR2 FQNNGV. This CDR3 region has 17 residues. The CDR3 protein is CASSYPTQVAGVTEAFF. The CDR3 coding sequence is TGTGCCAGCAGTTACCCCACCCAGGTAGCCGGGGTGACTGAAGCTTTCTTT.

This clonotype was seen ten or more times. J is TRBJ2-7 and V is TRBV28, with D perhaps TRBD1 (6 bases). This CDR3 is built from 15 residues. V was cut by 3 bases and J by 2 bases, with 14 bases left in between. Per the germline V gene, CDR1 is MDHEN and CDR2 is SYDVKM. The CDR3 coding sequence is TGTGCCAGCAGTTTCCCCAAGGGGGACGCCTACGAGCAGTACTTC. Translation gives CASSFPKGDAYEQYF. The variable domain in full, completed from reference TRBV28 and TRBJ2-7, reads DVKVTQSSRYLVKRTGEKVFLECVQDMDHENMFWYRQDPGLGLRLIYFSYDVKMKEKGDIPEGYSVSREKKERFSLILESASTNQTSMYLCASSFPKGDAYEQYFGPGTRLTVT.

CDR3 region: CASSSPKVVAGSRGTGELFF. The CDR3 nucleotides read TGTGCCAGCAGTTCACCCAAGGTGGTAGCGGGGAGCCGAGGTACCGGGGAGCTGTTTTTT. J is TRBJ2-2 and V is TRBV7-6; 8 bases are a match to TRBD2. Germline V gives CDR1 SGHVS, CDR2 FNYEAQ. The CDR3 spans 20 residues. Losses at the gene ends were 6 bases for V and 5 bases for J; bases not matched to a gene: 23.

Comment on this clonotype: Its ends do not fully match the called genes, so a read error is possible. The rearrangement uses TRBV20-1 and TRBJ2-7; D perhaps matches TRBD2 (6 bases). The length of the CDR3 is 14 residues. Looked up from germline, CDR1 is DFQATT and CDR2 is SNEGSKA (reference sequence). The CDR3 sequence is CSAGEEGKNYEQYF. In DNA, the CDR3 is TGCAGTGCTGGAGAGGAGGGCAAAAACTACGAGCAGTACTTC.

The sample holds many counts of this clonotype. This sequence joins TRBV28 and TRBJ2-1; 12 bases are a match to TRBD2. The junction had 4 bases not matched to a gene; V was cut back by 7 bases and J by 3 bases. The CDR3 length is 15 residues. Germline V gives CDR1 MDHEN, CDR2 SYDVKM. DNA of the CDR3: TGTGCCAGCACCCAACTAGCGGGAGGCTACAATGAGCAGTTCTTC. Translated, it gives CASTQLAGGYNEQFF.

This clonotype has at least ten counts. The chain carries TRBV20-1 and TRBJ2-3; 7 bases fit TRBD1. The CDR3 sequence is 13 residues long. The germline V gene has CDR1 DFQATT and CDR2 SNEGSKA (reference sequence). V gave up 5 bases and J gave up 6 bases; unmatched junction bases: 8. This chain's CDR3 is CSAATGSLDTQYF. In DNA, the CDR3 is TGCAGTGCTGCGACAGGGTCATTGGATACGCAGTATTTT.

This clonotype was picked up many times. The chain has TRBV10-2 and TRBJ2-4, with 7 nucleotides matching TRBD2. The CDR3 has 14 amino acids. Germline-derived CDR1 and CDR2 are WSHSY and SAAADI. V was pared by 10 bases and J by 5 bases, with 11 bases of the junction left unmatched. CDR3 protein: CATGEGIRQNIQYF. The CDR3 DNA follows: TGCGCCACGGGGGAGGGGATCAGGCAAAACATTCAGTACTTC.

This clonotype came up a few times. This may come from a read error, since a much larger clone is one base off. The J gene is TRBJ2-1, the V gene TRBV7-9, with D possibly matching TRBD2 (5 bases). V dropped 1 base and J dropped 0 bases, with 7 bases sitting between them. Germline loops: CDR1 SEHNR, CDR2 FQNEAQ (reference sequence). The CDR3 sequence is 15 residues long. CDR3 amino acids: CASSLERGSYNEQFF. The CDR3 DNA reads as TGTGCCAGCAGCTTAGAACGGGGCTCCTACAATGAGCAGTTCTTC.